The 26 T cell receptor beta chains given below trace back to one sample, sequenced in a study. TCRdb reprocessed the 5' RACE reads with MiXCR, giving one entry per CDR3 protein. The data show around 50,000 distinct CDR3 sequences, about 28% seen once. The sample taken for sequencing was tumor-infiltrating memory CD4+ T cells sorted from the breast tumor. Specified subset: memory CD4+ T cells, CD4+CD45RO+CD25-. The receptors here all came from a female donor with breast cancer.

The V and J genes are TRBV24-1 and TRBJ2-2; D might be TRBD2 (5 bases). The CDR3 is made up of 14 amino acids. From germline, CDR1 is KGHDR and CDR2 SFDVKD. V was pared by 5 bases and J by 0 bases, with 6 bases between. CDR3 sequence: CATSVGANTGELFF. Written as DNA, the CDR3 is TGTGCCACCAGTGTGGGAGCGAACACCGGGGAGCTGTTTTTT.

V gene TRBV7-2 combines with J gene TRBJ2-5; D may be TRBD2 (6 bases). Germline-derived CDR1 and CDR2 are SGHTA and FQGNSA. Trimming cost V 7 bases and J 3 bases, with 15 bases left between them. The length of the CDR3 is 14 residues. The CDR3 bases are TGTGCCAGCACCCCAAATCGGGGGAAAGAGACCCAGTACTTC. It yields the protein CASTPNRGKETQYF.

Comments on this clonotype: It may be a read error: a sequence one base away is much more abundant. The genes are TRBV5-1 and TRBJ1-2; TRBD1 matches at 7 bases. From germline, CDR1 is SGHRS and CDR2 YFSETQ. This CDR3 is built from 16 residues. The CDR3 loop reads CTSSLIPGGSLYGYTF. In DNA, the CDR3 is TGCACCAGCAGCTTGATTCCAGGGGGGTCCCTCTATGGCTACACCTTC. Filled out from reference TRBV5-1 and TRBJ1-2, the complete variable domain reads KAGVTQTPRYLIKTRGQQVTLSCSPISGHRSVSWYQQTPGQGLQFLFEYFSETQRNKGNFPGRFSGRQFSNSRSEMNVSTLELGDSALYLCTSSLIPGGSLYGYTFGSGTRLTVV.

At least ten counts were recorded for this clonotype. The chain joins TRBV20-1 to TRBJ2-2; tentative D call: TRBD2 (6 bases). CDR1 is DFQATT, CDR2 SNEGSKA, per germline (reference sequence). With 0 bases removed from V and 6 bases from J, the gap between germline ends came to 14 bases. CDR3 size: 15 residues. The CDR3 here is CSARDGGRPSGELFF. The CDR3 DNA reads TGCAGTGCTAGAGATGGGGGGAGACCGTCCGGGGAGCTGTTTTTT.

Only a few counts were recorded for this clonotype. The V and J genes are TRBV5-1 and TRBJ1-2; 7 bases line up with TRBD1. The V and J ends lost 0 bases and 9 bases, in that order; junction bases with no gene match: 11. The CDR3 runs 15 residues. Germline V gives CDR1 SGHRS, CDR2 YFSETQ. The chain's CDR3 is CASSLDGRGFTRYTF. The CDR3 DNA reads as TGCGCCAGCAGCTTGGATGGCAGGGGGTTTACTCGCTACACCTTC. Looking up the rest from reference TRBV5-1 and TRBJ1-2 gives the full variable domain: KAGVTQTPRYLIKTRGQQVTLSCSPISGHRSVSWYQQTPGQGLQFLFEYFSETQRNKGNFPGRFSGRQFSNSRSEMNVSTLELGDSALYLCASSLDGRGFTRYTFGSGTRLTVV.

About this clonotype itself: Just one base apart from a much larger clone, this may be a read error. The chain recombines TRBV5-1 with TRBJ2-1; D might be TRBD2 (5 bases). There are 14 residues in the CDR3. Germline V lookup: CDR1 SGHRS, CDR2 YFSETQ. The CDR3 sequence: CASSPGSSYNEQSF. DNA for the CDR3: TGCGCCAGCAGTCCGGGGAGCTCCTACAATGAGCAGTCCTTC.

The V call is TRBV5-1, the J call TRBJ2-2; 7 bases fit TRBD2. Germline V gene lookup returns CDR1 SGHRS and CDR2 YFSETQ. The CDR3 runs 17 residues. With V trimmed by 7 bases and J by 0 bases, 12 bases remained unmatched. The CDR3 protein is CASARGAGTTNTGELFF. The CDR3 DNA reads TGCGCCAGCGCTCGGGGAGCGGGGACCACGAACACCGGGGAGCTGTTTTTT.

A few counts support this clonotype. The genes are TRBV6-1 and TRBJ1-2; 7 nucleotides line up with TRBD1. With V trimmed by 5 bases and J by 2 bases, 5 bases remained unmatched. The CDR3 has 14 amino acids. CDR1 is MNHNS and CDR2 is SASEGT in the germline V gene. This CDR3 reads CASSLDRANYGYTF. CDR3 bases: TGTGCCAGCAGTTTAGACAGGGCCAACTATGGCTACACCTTC.

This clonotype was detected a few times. This CDR3 reads CASTPPGTDTQYF. The CDR3 DNA is TGTGCCAGTACCCCCCCAGGGACAGATACGCAGTATTTT. This chain connects TRBV6-5 to TRBJ2-3, with D perhaps TRBD1 (5 bases). The V and J ends lost 9 bases and 3 bases respectively, with 13 bases between them. The CDR3 is 13 residues long. Germline CDR1 is MNHEY and CDR2 is SVGAGI.

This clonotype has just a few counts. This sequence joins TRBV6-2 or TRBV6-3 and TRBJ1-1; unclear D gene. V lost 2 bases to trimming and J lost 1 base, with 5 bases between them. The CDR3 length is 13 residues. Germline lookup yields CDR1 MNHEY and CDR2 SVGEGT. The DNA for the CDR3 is TGTGCCAGCAGTTACCTGGAGAACACTGAAGCTTTCTTT. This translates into CASSYLENTEAFF.

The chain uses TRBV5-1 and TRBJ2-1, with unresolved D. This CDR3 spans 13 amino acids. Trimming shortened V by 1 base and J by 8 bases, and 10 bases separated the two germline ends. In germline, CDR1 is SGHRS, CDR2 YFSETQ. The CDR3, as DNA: TGCGCCAGCAGCTTGCAGGCCTGGGATGAGCAGTTCTTC. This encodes CASSLQAWDEQFF.

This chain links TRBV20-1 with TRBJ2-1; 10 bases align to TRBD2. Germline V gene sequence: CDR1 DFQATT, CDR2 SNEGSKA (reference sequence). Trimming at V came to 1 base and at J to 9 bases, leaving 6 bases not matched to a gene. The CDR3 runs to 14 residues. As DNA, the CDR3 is TGCAGTGCTAGAGCCAGCGGGAGGGGAGGTGAGCAGTTCTTC. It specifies CSARASGRGGEQFF.

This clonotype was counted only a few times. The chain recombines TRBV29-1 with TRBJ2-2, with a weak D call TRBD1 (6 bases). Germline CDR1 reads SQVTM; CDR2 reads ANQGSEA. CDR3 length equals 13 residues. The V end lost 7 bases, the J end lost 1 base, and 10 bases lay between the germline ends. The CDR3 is CSAGQKNTGELFF. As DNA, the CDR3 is TGCAGCGCCGGACAGAAGAACACCGGGGAGCTGTTTTTT.

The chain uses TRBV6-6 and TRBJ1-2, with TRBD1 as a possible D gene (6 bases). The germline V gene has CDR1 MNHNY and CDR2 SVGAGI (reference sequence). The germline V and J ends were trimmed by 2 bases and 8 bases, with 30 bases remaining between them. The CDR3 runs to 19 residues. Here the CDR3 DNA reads TGTGCCAGCAGTTACAGGAGGGTTTTAGAAGGACTCGCCGGGGGCGGCTACACCTTC. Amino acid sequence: CASSYRRVLEGLAGGGYTF.

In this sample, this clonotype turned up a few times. This chain's CDR3 is CASRGQGNTGELFF. In DNA form, the CDR3 reads TGCGCCAGCAGGGGACAGGGGAACACCGGGGAGCTGTTTTTT. The chain joins TRBV5-1 to TRBJ2-2; 9 bases match TRBD1. Germline assignment: CDR1 SGHRS and CDR2 YFSETQ. With 5 bases clipped from V and 1 base from J, the junction kept 0 bases outside the gene matches. CDR3 length: 14 residues.

The CDR3 bases are TGCGCCAGCAGCCAAGAGGGGACTAGCGGGATGGGGGAGCAGTTCTTC. Protein product: CASSQEGTSGMGEQFF. The chain joins TRBV4-3 to TRBJ2-1; 13 bases line up with TRBD2. Germline V gene sequence: CDR1 LGHNA, CDR2 YSLEER. CDR3 size: 16 residues. The trim removed 0 bases at V and 10 bases at J, leaving 6 bases unmatched.

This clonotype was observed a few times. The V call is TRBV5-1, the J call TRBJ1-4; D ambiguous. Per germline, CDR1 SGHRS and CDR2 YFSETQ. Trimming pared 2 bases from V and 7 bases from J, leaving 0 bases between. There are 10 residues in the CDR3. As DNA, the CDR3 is TGCGCCAGCAGCTTTGAAAAACTGTTTTTT. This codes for CASSFEKLFF.

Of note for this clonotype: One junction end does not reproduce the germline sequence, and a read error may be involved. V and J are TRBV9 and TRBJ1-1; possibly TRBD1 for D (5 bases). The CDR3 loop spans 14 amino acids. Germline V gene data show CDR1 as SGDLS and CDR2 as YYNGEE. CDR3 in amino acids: CASSVGGVNTEAFF. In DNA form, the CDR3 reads TGTGCCAGCAGCGTAGGAGGGGTGAACACTGAAGCGTTCTTT.

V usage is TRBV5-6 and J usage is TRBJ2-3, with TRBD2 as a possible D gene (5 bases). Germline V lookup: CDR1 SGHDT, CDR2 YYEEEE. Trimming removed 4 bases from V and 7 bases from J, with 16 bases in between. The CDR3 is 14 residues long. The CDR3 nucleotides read TGTGCCAGCAGCCCCTGGACGGGGATGTATACGCAGTATTTT. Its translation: CASSPWTGMYTQYF.

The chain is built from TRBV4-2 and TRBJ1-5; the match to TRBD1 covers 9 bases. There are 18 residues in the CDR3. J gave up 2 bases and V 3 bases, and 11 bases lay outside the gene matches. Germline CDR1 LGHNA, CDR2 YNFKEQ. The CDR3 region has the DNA TGTGCCAGCAGCCAGGCAACAGGGGGCGCTTGGGGCAATCAGCCCCAGCATTTT. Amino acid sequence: CASSQATGGAWGNQPQHF.

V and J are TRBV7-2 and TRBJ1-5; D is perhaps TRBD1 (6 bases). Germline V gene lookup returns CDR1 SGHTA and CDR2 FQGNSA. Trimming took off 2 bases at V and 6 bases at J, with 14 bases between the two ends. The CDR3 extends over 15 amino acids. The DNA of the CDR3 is TGTGCCAGCAGCTTATCGGGGGGCAATAGTCAGCCCCAGCATTTT. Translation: CASSLSGGNSQPQHF.

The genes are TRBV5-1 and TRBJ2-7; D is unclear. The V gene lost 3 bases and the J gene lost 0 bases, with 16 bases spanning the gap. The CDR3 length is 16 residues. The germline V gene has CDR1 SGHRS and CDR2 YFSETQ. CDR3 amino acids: CASSSLGSVSSYEQYF. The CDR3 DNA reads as TGCGCCAGCAGCTCCCTCGGGTCCGTCAGCTCCTACGAGCAGTACTTC.

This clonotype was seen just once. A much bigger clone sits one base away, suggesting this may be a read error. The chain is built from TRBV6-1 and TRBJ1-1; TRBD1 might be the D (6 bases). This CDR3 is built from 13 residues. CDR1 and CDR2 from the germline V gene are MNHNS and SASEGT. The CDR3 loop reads CASQRMTGEKASF. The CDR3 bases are TGTGCCAGCCAAAGGATGACAGGCGAAAAAGCTTCCTTT.

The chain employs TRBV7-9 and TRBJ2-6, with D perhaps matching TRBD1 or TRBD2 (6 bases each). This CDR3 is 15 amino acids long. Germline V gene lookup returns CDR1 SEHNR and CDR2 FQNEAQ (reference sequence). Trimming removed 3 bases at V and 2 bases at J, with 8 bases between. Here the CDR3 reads CASSFGGTGANVLTF. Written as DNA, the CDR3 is TGTGCCAGCAGCTTCGGGGGCACTGGGGCCAACGTCCTGACTTTC.

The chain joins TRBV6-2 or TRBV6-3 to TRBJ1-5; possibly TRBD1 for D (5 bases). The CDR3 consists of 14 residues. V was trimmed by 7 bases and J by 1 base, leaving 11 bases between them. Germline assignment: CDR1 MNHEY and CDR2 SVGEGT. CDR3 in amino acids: CASNPTVSNQPQHF. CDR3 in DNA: TGTGCCAGCAACCCGACAGTAAGCAATCAGCCCCAGCATTTT.

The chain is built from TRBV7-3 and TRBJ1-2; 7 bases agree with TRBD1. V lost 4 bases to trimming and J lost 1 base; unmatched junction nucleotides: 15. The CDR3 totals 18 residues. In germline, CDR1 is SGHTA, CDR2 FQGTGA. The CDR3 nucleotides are TGTGCCAGCAGCTCGGCCCCCTTAACAGGGGTTGGTAACTATGGCTACACCTTC. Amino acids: CASSSAPLTGVGNYGYTF.